This T cell receptor beta chain appears in the sequencing data of a study of blood T cell repertoires in COVID-19. Study-wide context: Sites across the United States, Italy and Spain contributed samples from acute and convalescent COVID-19.

Assay used: immunoSEQ multiplex PCR; TCRdb lists only in-frame clones, some missing. Altogether about 180,000 clones are present, around 89% being singletons, with the ten largest covering approximately 2%. Germline values: CDR1 SNHLY, CDR2 FYNNEI. This CDR3 is 14 amino acids long. V trimming: 5 bases; J trimming: 5 bases; junction bases outside the gene matches: 7. The sequencing input was peripheral blood. This clonotype originated in a man between 18 and 35 years old who had recovered from COVID-19. This chain joins TRBV2 and TRBJ2-5, with TRBD1 identical over 8 bases. Written as DNA, the CDR3 is TGTGCCAGCAGTACACAGGGGGTCCAGGAGACCCAGTACTTC. Translation: CASSTQGVQETQYF. Drawing the rest from reference TRBV2 and TRBJ2-5, the complete variable domain is EPEVTQTPSHQVTQMGQEVILRCVPISNHLYFYWYRQILGQKVEFLVSFYNNEISEKSEIFDDQFSVERPDGSNFTLKIRSTKLEDSAMYFCASSTQGVQETQYFGPGTRLLVL.